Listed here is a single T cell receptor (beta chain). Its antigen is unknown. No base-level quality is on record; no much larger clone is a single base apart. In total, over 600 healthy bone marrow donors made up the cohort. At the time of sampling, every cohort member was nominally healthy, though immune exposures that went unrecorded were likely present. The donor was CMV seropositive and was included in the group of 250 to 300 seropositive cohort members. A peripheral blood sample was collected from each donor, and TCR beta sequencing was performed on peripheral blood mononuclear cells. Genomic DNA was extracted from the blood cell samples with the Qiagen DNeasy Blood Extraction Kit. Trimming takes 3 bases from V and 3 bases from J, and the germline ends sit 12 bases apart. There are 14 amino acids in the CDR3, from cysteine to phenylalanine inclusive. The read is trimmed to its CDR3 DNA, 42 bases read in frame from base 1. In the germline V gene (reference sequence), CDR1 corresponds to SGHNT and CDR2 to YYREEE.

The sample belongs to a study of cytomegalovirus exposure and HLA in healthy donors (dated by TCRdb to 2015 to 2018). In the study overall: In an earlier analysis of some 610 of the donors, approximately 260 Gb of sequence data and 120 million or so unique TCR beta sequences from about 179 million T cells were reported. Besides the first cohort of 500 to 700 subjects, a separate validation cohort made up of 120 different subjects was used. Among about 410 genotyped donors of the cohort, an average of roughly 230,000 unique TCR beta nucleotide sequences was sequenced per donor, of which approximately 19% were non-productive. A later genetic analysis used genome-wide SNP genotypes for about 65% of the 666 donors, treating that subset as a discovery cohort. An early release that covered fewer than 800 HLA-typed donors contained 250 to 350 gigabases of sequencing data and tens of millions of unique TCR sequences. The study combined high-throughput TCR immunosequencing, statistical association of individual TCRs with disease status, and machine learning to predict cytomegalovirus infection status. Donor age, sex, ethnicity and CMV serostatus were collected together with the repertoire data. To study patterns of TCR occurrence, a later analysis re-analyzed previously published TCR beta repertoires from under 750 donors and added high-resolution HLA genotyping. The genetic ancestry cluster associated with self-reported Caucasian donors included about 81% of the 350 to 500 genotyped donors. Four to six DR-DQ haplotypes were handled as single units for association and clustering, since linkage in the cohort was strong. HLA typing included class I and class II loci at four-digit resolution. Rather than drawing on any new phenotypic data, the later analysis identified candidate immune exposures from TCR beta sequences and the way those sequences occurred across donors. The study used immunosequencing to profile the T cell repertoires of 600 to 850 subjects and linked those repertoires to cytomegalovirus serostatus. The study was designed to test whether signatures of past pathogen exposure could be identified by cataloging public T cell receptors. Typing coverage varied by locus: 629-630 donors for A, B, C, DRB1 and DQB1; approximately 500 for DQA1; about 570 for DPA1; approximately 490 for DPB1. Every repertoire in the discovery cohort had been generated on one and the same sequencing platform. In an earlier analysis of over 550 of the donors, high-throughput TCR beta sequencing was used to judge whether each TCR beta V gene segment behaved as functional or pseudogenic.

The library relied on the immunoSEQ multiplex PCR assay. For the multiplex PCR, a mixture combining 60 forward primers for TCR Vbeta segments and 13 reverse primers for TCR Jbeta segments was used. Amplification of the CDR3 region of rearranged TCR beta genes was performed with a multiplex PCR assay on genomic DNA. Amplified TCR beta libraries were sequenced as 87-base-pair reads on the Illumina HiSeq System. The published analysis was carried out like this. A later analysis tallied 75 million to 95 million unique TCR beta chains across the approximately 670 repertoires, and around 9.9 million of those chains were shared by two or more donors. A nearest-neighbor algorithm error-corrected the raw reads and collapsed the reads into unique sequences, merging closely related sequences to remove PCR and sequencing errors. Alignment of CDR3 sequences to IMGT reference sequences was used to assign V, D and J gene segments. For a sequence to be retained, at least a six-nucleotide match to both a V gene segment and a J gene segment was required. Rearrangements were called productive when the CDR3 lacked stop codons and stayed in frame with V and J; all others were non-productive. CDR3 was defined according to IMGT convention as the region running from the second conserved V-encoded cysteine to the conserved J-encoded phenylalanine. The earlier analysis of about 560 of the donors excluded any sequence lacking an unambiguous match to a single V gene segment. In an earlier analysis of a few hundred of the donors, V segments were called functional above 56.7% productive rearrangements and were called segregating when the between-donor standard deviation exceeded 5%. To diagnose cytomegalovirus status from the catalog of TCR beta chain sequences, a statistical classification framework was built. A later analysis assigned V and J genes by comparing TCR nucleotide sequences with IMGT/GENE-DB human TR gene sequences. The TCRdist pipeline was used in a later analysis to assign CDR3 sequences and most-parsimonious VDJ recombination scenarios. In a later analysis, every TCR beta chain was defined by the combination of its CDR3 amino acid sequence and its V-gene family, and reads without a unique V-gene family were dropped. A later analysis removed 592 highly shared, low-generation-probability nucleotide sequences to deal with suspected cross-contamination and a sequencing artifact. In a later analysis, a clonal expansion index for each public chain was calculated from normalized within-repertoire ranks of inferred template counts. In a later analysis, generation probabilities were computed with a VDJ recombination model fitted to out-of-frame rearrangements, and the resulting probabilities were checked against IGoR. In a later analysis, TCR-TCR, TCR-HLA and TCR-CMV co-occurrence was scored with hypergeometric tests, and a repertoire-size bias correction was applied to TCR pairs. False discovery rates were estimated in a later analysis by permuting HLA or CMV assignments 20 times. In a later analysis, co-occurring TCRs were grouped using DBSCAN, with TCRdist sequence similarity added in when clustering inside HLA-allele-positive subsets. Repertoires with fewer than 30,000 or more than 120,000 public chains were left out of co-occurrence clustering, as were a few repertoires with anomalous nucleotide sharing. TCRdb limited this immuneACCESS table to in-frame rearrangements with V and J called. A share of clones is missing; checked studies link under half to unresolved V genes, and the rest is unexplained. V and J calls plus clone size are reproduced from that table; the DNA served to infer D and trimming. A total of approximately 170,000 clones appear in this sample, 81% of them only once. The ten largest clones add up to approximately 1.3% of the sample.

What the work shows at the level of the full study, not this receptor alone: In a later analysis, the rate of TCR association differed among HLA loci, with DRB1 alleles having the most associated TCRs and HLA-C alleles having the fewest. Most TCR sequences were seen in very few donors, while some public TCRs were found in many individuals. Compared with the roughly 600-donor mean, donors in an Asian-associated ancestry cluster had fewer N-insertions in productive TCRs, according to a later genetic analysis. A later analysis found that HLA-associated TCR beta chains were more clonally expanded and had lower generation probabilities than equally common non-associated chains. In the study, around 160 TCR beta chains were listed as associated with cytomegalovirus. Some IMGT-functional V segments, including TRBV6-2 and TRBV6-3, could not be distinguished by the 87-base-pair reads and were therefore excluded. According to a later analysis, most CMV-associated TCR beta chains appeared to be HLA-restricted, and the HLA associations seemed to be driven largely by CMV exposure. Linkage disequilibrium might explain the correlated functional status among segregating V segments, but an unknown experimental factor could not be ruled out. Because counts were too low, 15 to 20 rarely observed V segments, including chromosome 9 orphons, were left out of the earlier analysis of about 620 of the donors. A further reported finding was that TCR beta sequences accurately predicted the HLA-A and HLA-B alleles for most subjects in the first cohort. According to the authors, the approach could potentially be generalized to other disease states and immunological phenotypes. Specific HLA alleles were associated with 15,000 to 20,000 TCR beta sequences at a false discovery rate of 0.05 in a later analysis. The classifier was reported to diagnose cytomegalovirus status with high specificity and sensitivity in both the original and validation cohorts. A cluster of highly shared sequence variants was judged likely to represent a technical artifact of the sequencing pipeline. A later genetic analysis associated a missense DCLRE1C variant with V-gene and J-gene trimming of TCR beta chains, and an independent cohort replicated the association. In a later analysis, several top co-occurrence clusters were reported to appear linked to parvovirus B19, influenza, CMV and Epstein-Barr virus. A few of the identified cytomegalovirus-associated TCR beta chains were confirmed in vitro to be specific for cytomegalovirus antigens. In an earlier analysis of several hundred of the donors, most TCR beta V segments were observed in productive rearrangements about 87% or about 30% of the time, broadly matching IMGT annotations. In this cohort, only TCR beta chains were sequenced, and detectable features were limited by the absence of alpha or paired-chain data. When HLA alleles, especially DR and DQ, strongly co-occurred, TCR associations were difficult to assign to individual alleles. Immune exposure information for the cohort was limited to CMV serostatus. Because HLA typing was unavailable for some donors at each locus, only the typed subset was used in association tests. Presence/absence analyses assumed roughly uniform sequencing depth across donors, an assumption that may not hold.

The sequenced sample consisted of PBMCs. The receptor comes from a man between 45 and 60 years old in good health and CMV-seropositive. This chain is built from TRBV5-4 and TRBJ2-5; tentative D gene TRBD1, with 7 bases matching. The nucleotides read TGTGCCAGCAGCTCCCGGGGGACAGAAGAGACCCAGTACTTC. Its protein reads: CASSSRGTEETQYF.